This record looks at one TCR beta chain sequence and its context. What it recognizes is unknown. One junction end disagrees with the germline gene, perhaps due to a read error. This record belongs to a study of OX40 agonist ivuxolimab in advanced cancers. About the study: It was permissible to have had prior anti-PD-1, anti-PD-L1 or anti-CTLA-4 therapy, and approximately 40% had some. Study-level points and caveats: The investigators did not determine what antigen specificity the expanded peripheral T cells had.

Sequenced by immunoSEQ multiplex PCR; TCRdb stores in-frame clones only, minus some. The sample gives about 19,000 clones, roughly 87% of which show up once; around 48% is in the top ten. Material: CD4+ or CD8+ T cells sorted from blood, obtained in a trial of the OX40 agonist ivuxolimab. The TCR was taken from an adult with an advanced solid tumor such as melanoma, head and neck, liver or kidney cancer.

CDR3 coding DNA: TGTGCCAGCAGTGGGACAGCCTATGAGCAGTACTTC. The encoded protein is CASSGTAYEQYF. The chain joins TRBV2 to TRBJ2-7, with a possible D match to TRBD1 (6 bases). Germline V lookup: CDR1 SNHLY, CDR2 FYNNEI. CDR3 size: 12 residues.